This T cell receptor beta chain was sequenced in a study of T cells in Graves' hyperthyroidism and ophthalmopathy. Study-wide findings and caveats: Peripheral blood also featured most of the thyroid clonotypes expanded above 0.001. In simple terms, a model built on 13 V-J features told ophthalmopathy apart from stable hyperthyroidism.

For Graves' hyperthyroidism to be stable, ophthalmopathy could not progress within 18 months. Diagnostic decisions used clinical symptoms, serum thyroxine and TRAb, thyroid ultrasound and orbital computed tomography. Per germline, CDR1 PRHDT and CDR2 FYEKMQ (reference sequence). CDR3 length: 12 amino acids. Trimming shortened V by 8 bases and J by 0 bases, and 7 bases separated the two germline ends. This clonotype showed up many times. Its specificity is not known. Amplification of TCR beta CDR3 regions was performed using RNA transcripts as template. HTBI primers drove first-round RT-PCR of the TCR CDR3. MiXCR, applied by TCRdb to the multiplex PCR reads, yields one record per CDR3 protein. The sample records about 690,000 distinct CDR3 sequences, approximately 15% being singletons.

V gene TRBV13 combines with J gene TRBJ1-2; unclear D gene. The source of this sequence is a man in his fifties or sixties with Graves' hyperthyroidism. Input material: blood. For the CDR3, the DNA is TGTGCCAGCGGTCCATCTAACTATGGCTACACCTTC. It translates to CASGPSNYGYTF.